These 4 T cell receptor beta chains share one sample of origin, sequenced in a study of blood T cell repertoires in COVID-19. TCRdb's copy holds only in-frame clones and misses some; the assay was immunoSEQ multiplex PCR. In the table there are about 220,000 clones, around 90% of which are singletons. Sequencing was done on a sample of PBMCs or T cells enriched from blood (not recorded which). The receptors come from a woman under 40 who had recovered from COVID-19.

There are a few counts of this clone. The V gene is TRBV12-3 or TRBV12-4, the J gene TRBJ2-1, with TRBD2 identical over 11 bases. With V trimmed by 7 bases and J by 14 bases, 10 bases remained unmatched. The CDR3 is 13 amino acids. CDR3 amino acids: CASTQGLAGGKFF. Here the CDR3 DNA reads TGTGCCAGCACCCAAGGGCTAGCGGGGGGTAAGTTCTTC.

V gene TRBV6-2 or TRBV6-3 combines with J gene TRBJ2-1, with a tentative D call TRBD1 (5 bases). The ends were cut back, 6 bases at V and 7 bases at J, with 19 bases in the middle. From germline, CDR1 is MNHEY and CDR2 SVGEGT. CDR3 length: 15 residues. CDR3 bases: TGTGCCAGCAGCCGCTATAAAGGGGTCACGAATGAGCAGTTCTTC. Encoded protein: CASSRYKGVTNEQFF.

The chain has TRBV14 and TRBJ1-1, with 7 bases lining up with TRBD1. Germline V gene sequence: CDR1 SGHDN, CDR2 FVKESK. The CDR3 sequence is 12 residues long. The junction had 8 bases not matched to a gene; V was cut back by 4 bases and J by 12 bases. The CDR3 nucleotides are TGTGCCAGCAGCCGAGGATGGGGACAGCCTTTCTTT. This encodes CASSRGWGQPFF.

The gene calls are TRBV7-8 and TRBJ2-5, with D possibly TRBD2 on 6 matching bases. Germline values: CDR1 SGHVS, CDR2 FQNEAQ. The V and J ends lost 0 bases and 5 bases respectively, with 10 bases between them. CDR3 size: 14 residues. CDR3 loop: CASSLALGRETQYF. For the CDR3, the DNA is TGTGCCAGCAGCTTAGCTTTGGGGAGGGAGACCCAGTACTTC. Looking up the rest from reference TRBV7-8 and TRBJ2-5 gives the full variable domain: GAGVSQSPRYKVAKRGQDVALRCDPISGHVSLFWYQQALGQGPEFLTYFQNEAQLDKSGLPSDRFFAERPEGSVSTLKIQRTQQEDSAVYLCASSLALGRETQYFGPGTRLLVL.